These T cell receptor beta chains were read from a single sample in a study of blood T cell repertoires in COVID-19. Clones were read by immunoSEQ multiplex PCR, and TCRdb kept only the in-frame ones, dropping some. The sample holds 170,000 or so clones, 60% to 80% seen once. The sample consisted of PBMCs or T cells enriched from blood (not recorded which). All receptors derive from a woman in her fifties or sixties who had recovered from COVID-19. Each CDR3 is given with its conserved first and last residue. The order of the fields is J gene, clone size, D gene, V gene, CDR3 DNA, CDR3 protein. D genes are given only for firm matches. Part of the rows lack a size; the others show once, few, many or a class for expanded clones.

TRBJ1-4 NA TRBD1 TRBV6-5 TGTGCCAGCAGACGACAGGGGGCGAATGAAAAACTGTTTTTT CASRRQGANEKLFF
TRBJ1-1 NA NA TRBV6-1 TGTGCCAGCAGTGAAGTCGGGATGAACACTGAAGCTTTCTTT CASSEVGMNTEAFF
TRBJ2-3 NA TRBD2 TRBV19 TGTGCCAGTACTATGGGCGGGAGTTATACGCAGTATTTT CASTMGGSYTQYF
TRBJ1-3 NA NA TRBV5-1 TGCGCCAGCACCTACGTGCCCGGGACATCTGGAAACACCATATATTTT CASTYVPGTSGNTIYF
TRBJ2-5 NA NA TRBV4-1 TGCGCCAGCAGTTACCTTCCAGGGAATCAAGAGACCCAGTACTTC CASSYLPGNQETQYF
TRBJ2-1 NA TRBD2 TRBV19 TGTGCCAGTAGTATCCTCCGACTAGCGGGAGGAGGCAATGAGCAGTTCTTC CASSILRLAGGGNEQFF
TRBJ2-7 NA TRBD2 TRBV7-8 TGTGCCAGCAGCCTATTTCTAGCGGGAGGTACCTACGAGCAGTACTTC CASSLFLAGGTYEQYF
TRBJ2-2 once TRBD2 TRBV11-3 TGTGCCAGCAGCCCAGCGGGAGTCGACACCGGGGAGCTGTTTTTT CASSPAGVDTGELFF
TRBJ1-2 NA TRBD1 TRBV5-1 TGCGCCAGCAGCCTATCAGGGACAGTAGATGGCTACACCTTC CASSLSGTVDGYTF
TRBJ2-1 NA NA TRBV5-1 TGCGCCAGCAGCTTGGTACAGGCCCCCTACAATGAGCAGTTCTTC CASSLVQAPYNEQFF
TRBJ2-7 few TRBD2 TRBV5-1 TGCGCCAGCAGCCCTCCTAGCGGGAGTACGGTCTACGAGCAGTACTTC CASSPPSGSTVYEQYF
TRBJ1-5 NA NA TRBV21-1 TGTGCCGGACAGGGTCCCAATCAGCCCCAGCATTTT CAGQGPNQPQHF
TRBJ1-2 NA NA TRBV5-1 TGCGCCAGCAGCTACGCGAGTACAGGCGCCCTAACTTTTGGCTACACCTTC CASSYASTGALTFGYTF
TRBJ2-1 NA NA TRBV11-3 TGTGCCAGCAGCCCACCTAATTACAATGAGCAGTTCTTC CASSPPNYNEQFF
TRBJ1-2 NA NA TRBV6-5 TGTGCCAGCACCGAGTGGGGGGTCGGCTACACCTTC CASTEWGVGYTF
TRBJ1-4 NA NA TRBV5-1 TGCGCCAGCAGACGGACAGAGAATGAAAAACTGTTTTTT CASRRTENEKLFF
TRBJ2-2 NA NA TRBV11-3 TGTGCCAGCAGCCCCGACGGAGGGGAGGCCGGGGAGCTGTTTTTT CASSPDGGEAGELFF
TRBJ2-2 NA NA TRBV19 TGTGCCAGTATCCGGTCAGCGGGGAACACCGGGGAGCTGTTTTTT CASIRSAGNTGELFF
TRBJ1-3 NA NA TRBV6-1 TGTGCCAGCAGTGACCACAATCGGGGGTTAAACACCATATATTTT CASSDHNRGLNTIYF
TRBJ2-7 NA TRBD1 TRBV7-8 TGTGCCAGCAGCTTAGTGTTGGACAGGGAAGTCGCTGACTTC CASSLVLDREVADF
TRBJ2-5 NA TRBD1 TRBV3-1/TRBV3-2 TGTGCCAGCAGCCATGACGTGGACAGGGGCGAGACCCAGTACTTC CASSHDVDRGETQYF
TRBJ2-3 NA TRBD1 TRBV11-2 TGTGCCAGCAGCTTAGTTCCGGGACAGGAGTCAGATACGCAGTATTTT CASSLVPGQESDTQYF
TRBJ2-3 few TRBD2 TRBV2 TGTGCCAGCAGACCGGGACTAGCGGGATCCTGGGGGGGAGATACGCAGTATTTT CASRPGLAGSWGGDTQYF
TRBJ2-1 once TRBD1 TRBV6-5 TGTGCCAGCAGACTGGGACAGAACACCTACAATGAGCAGTTCTTC CASRLGQNTYNEQFF
TRBJ1-1 NA NA TRBV28 TGTGCCAGCACTCCGTTAGGGGGAAGGAACACTGAAGCTTTCTTT CASTPLGGRNTEAFF
TRBJ2-3 few NA TRBV7-6 TGTGCCAGCAGCCCCAGGGTAGCGGATGGCACAGATACGCAGTATTTT CASSPRVADGTDTQYF
TRBJ1-2 NA TRBD1 TRBV5-1 TGCGCCAGCAGGGAGGACAGGGGCGGCTACACCTTC CASREDRGGYTF
TRBJ2-2 NA TRBD2 TRBV29-1 TGCAGCGTGGGAAGCGGGATTAACACCGGGGAGCTGTTTTTT CSVGSGINTGELFF
TRBJ2-1 NA TRBD2 TRBV5-6 TGTGCCAGCAGCTTTAGCCGGACTAGCGGGAAATGGGGTGAGCAGTTCTTC CASSFSRTSGKWGEQFF
TRBJ1-4 NA TRBD1 TRBV5-1 TGCGCCAGCAGCCTAGGGACAGGGCTTGAAAAACTGTTTTTT CASSLGTGLEKLFF
TRBJ2-1 NA TRBD1 TRBV9 TGTGCCAGCAGCGCTGGACAGGGGAGAAATGAGCAGTTCTTC CASSAGQGRNEQFF
TRBJ1-1 NA TRBD1 TRBV18 TGTGCCAGCTCAGCACAGGGGGACGGGACTGAAGCTTTCTTT CASSAQGDGTEAFF
TRBJ2-1 NA NA TRBV4-2 TGTGCCAGCAGCCAAGATCCCGCGGGTGCTTACAATGAGCAGTTCTTC CASSQDPAGAYNEQFF
TRBJ1-4 NA TRBD1 TRBV7-9 TGTGCCAGCAGCCCGGGACAGGGATCGACTAATGAAAAACTGTTTTTT CASSPGQGSTNEKLFF
TRBJ1-4 NA NA TRBV9 TGTGCCAGCAGCGTAGCCGGGGGGTCGGGAGAAAAACTGTTTTTT CASSVAGGSGEKLFF
TRBJ2-7 NA NA TRBV29-1 TGCAGCGTTGGGGAGGCGCGCTACGAGCAGTACTTC CSVGEARYEQYF
TRBJ2-7 NA NA TRBV5-1 TGCGCCAGCAGCTTGGAGCGCGAGCAGTACTTC CASSLEREQYF
TRBJ2-3 few NA TRBV11-1 TGTGCCAGCAGCGGACTGGGAGCAAGCACAGATACGCAGTATTTT CASSGLGASTDTQYF
TRBJ2-1 few TRBD2 TRBV5-1 TGCGCCAGCAGCTTGGCAGTACTAGCGGGAAGCAATGAGCAGTTCTTC CASSLAVLAGSNEQFF
TRBJ2-7 NA NA TRBV28 TGTGCCAGCAGTTTAAGACAGAGCTACGAGCAGTACTTC CASSLRQSYEQYF
TRBJ2-3 many NA TRBV19 TGTGCCAGTAGTAAATATGGCGGAACCACAGATACGCAGTATTTT CASSKYGGTTDTQYF
TRBJ2-7 NA TRBD2 TRBV10-3 TGTGCCATCATGCCCCGGGATAGGGGCCCGGGACTAGCGAACGAGCAGTACTTC CAIMPRDRGPGLANEQYF
TRBJ2-4 NA TRBD2 TRBV3-1/TRBV3-2 TGTGCCAGCAGCCAAGTTTTGACTAGCGGGAGAGGGAGCATTCAGTACTTC CASSQVLTSGRGSIQYF
TRBJ1-1 NA NA TRBV5-4 TGTGCCAGCAGCCGCCCGGACGGGGGCACTGAAGCTTTCTTT CASSRPDGGTEAFF
TRBJ1-2 NA TRBD1 TRBV5-8 TGTGCCAGCAGCCTCCCAGGGGGAACTATGACCGGCTACACCTTC CASSLPGGTMTGYTF
TRBJ1-5 NA NA TRBV7-2 TGTGCCAGCAGCCCCAAAAGCCAGGGGCTCCAGCCCCAGCATTTT CASSPKSQGLQPQHF
TRBJ2-1 few TRBD2 TRBV7-3 TGTGCCAGCAGCTTTAGACTAGCGGGAGTCAATGAGCAGTTCTTC CASSFRLAGVNEQFF
TRBJ1-2 NA TRBD1 TRBV18 TGTGCCAGCTCAGCGGGGACAGGGGGCCTGGATGGCTACACCTTC CASSAGTGGLDGYTF
TRBJ2-7 NA NA TRBV2 TGTGCCAGCAGTGAAGTGGGAGACGAGCAGTACTTC CASSEVGDEQYF
TRBJ2-1 once TRBD2 TRBV7-3 TGTGCCAGCAGCCCATTTAGCGGGATTTCCTACAATGAGCAGTTCTTC CASSPFSGISYNEQFF
TRBJ2-7 NA TRBD1 TRBV27 TGTGCCAGCAGTCCCGGACAGGGGTCGAGCTCCTACGAGCAGTACTTC CASSPGQGSSSYEQYF